These T cell receptor beta chains were read from a single sample in a study of cytomegalovirus exposure and HLA in healthy donors. TCRdb's copy holds only in-frame clones and misses some; the assay was immunoSEQ multiplex PCR. The sample has 55,000 to 65,000 clones, roughly 84% seen once. The sequenced sample was PBMCs. Receptor source: a human donor in good health. Each CDR3 is given with its conserved first and last residue. A D gene is named only where the DNA matches it firmly. The size field is filled for only some rows; it gives once, few, many or a size class.

>-|TRBJ2-7|TRBV29-1|TRBD2
TGCAGCGTGACAACAGCGGGGGTCAACTACGAGCAGTACTTC
CSVTTAGVNYEQYF
>few|TRBJ2-6|TRBV7-8|-
TGTGCCAGCAGCCGTACACAGGGCTTTGGGGCCAACGTCCTGACTTTC
CASSRTQGFGANVLTF
>-|TRBJ2-7|TRBV25-1|-
TGTGCCAGCAGTGAATCGGCGGGGACCGAGCAGTACTTC
CASSESAGTEQYF
>-|TRBJ1-4|TRBV5-1|-
TGCGCCAGCAGCTTGGACGACACTAGCCTGAATGAAAAACTGTTTTTT
CASSLDDTSLNEKLFF
>-|TRBJ1-1|TRBV11-1|-
TGTGCCAGCAGCTTTTTTCGAACAGGGCAGGCTTTCTTT
CASSFFRTGQAFF
>-|TRBJ2-1|TRBV13|-
TGTGCCAGGGATCGGGACTTACATCGGTCAGGCCCTCCCCAAGCTCATGAGCAGTTCTTC
CARDRDLHRSGPPQAHEQFF
>-|TRBJ1-2|TRBV19|-
TGTGCCAGTAGTACCACAACTAACTATGGCTACACCTTC
CASSTTTNYGYTF
>-|TRBJ2-3|TRBV9|TRBD2
TGTGCCAGCAGCCTCGGGACTAGCGGGGTCGCAGATACGCAGTATTTT
CASSLGTSGVADTQYF
>once|TRBJ2-7|TRBV15|-
TGTGCCACCAGCAGATTTACGCTGAGCGAGCAGTACTTC
CATSRFTLSEQYF
>-|TRBJ1-2|TRBV13|TRBD1
TGTGCCAGCAGCTTTGCCGGGACAGGGCGCTTTGGCTACACCTTC
CASSFAGTGRFGYTF
>-|TRBJ1-2|TRBV6-6|-
TGTGCCAGCAGTTACTCTCCGAGGGAGTATGGCTACACCTTC
CASSYSPREYGYTF
>-|TRBJ2-7|TRBV5-6|TRBD1
TGTGCCAGCAGCTTGGGACAGGGGGTTTACGAGCAGTACTTC
CASSLGQGVYEQYF
>few|TRBJ2-3|TRBV7-2|-
TGTGCCAGCAGCCCCCTGGTCACCACTAGCACAGATACGCAGTATTTT
CASSPLVTTSTDTQYF
>-|TRBJ2-1|TRBV7-3|TRBD1
TGTGCCAGCAGCGCGACAGGGACCGGCTCCTACAATGAGCAGTTCTTC
CASSATGTGSYNEQFF
>-|TRBJ2-7|TRBV6-6|TRBD2
TGTGCCAGCGTCGGCGGGGGGGGAACCTACGAGCAGTACTTC
CASVGGGGTYEQYF
>-|TRBJ2-7|TRBV29-1|TRBD1
TGCAGCGCTGGACAGGGTATAGCCTACGAGCAGTACTTC
CSAGQGIAYEQYF
>-|TRBJ2-4|TRBV28|TRBD1
TGTGCCAGCAGTCCCGACAGGGGGCTTAATAAACTAGCCAAAAACATTCAGTACTTC
CASSPDRGLNKLAKNIQYF
>once|TRBJ2-7|TRBV7-6|-
TGTGCCAGCAGCTTGGGCGAGATCTACGAGCAGTACTTC
CASSLGEIYEQYF
>-|TRBJ2-7|TRBV5-1|TRBD1
TGCGCCAGCAGATCCGACAGGGGTGACTACTACGAGCAGTACTTC
CASRSDRGDYYEQYF
>-|TRBJ2-1|TRBV15|-
TGTGCCACCAGCAGAGAGGGTTTGTTCAGCGGCTCCTACAATGAGCAGTTCTTC
CATSREGLFSGSYNEQFF